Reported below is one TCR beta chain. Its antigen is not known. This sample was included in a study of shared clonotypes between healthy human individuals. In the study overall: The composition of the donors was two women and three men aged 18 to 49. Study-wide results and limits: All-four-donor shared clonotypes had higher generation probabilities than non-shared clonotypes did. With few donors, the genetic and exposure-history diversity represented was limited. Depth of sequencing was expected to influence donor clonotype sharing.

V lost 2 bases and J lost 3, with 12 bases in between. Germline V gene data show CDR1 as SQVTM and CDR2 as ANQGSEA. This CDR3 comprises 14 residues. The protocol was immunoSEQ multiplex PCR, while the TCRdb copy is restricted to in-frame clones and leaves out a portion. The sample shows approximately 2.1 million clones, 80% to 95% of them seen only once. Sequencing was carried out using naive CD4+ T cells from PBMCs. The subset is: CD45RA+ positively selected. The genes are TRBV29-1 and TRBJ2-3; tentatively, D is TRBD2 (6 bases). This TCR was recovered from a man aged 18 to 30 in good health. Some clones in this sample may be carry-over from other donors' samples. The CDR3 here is CSVESARETDTQYF. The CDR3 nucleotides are TGCAGCGTTGAATCGGCTCGGGAGACAGATACGCAGTATTTT.